This entry lists 6 T cell receptor beta chains sequenced from one sample in a study of blood T cell repertoires in COVID-19. Using immunoSEQ multiplex PCR, the repertoire was profiled, and TCRdb retains in-frame clones only, with some absent. The repertoire includes some 250,000 clones, about 82% of them detected once, and approximately 13% sits in the top ten. Input material: peripheral blood. Source of these receptors: an elderly man with acute or convalescent COVID-19.

The V gene is TRBV6-5, the J gene TRBJ1-2, with 8 bases matching TRBD1. Germline CDR1 reads MNHEY; CDR2 reads SVGAGI. This CDR3 has 13 amino acids. After removal of 10 bases from V and 9 bases from J, the junction contained 13 bases not matched to a gene. The CDR3, as DNA: TGTGCCAATACTCGGGACAGGAGCAACAGCTACACCTTC. It translates to CANTRDRSNSYTF.

J is TRBJ2-5 and V is TRBV29-1, with 9 bases that match TRBD1. The CDR3 sequence is 14 residues long. J was trimmed by 4 bases and V by 6 bases; bases with no gene match: 9. From germline, CDR1 is SQVTM and CDR2 ANQGSEA. CDR3 region: CSVGGQGLRETQYF. The CDR3 coding sequence is TGCAGCGTCGGGGGACAGGGATTGAGAGAGACCCAGTACTTC.

The genes are TRBV11-2 and TRBJ2-7; 8 bases fit TRBD2. V lost 2 bases, J lost 6 bases, and 9 bases stayed unmatched. The CDR3 loop spans 15 amino acids. In germline, CDR1 is SGHAT, CDR2 FQNNGV. In DNA form, the CDR3 reads TGTGCCAGCAGCTTACGGGCGGGAGGATCTGGCGAGCAGTACTTC. Its protein is CASSLRAGGSGEQYF.

The rearrangement uses TRBV6-2 or TRBV6-3 and TRBJ1-2, with no clear D. Germline CDR1 MNHEY, CDR2 SVGEGT. The CDR3 spans 11 residues. Trimming shortened V by 5 bases and J by 4 bases, and 5 bases separated the two germline ends. DNA for the CDR3: TGTGCCAGCAGTCCGAGCTATGGCTACACCTTC. Translation gives CASSPSYGYTF.

The V call is TRBV11-1, the J call TRBJ1-1; D is unresolved. Trimming took 3 bases from V and 5 from J, leaving 7 bases between them. Germline loops: CDR1 SGHAT, CDR2 FQDESV (reference sequence). This CDR3 contains 12 residues. Here the CDR3 reads CASSFRVTEAFF. In DNA, the CDR3 is TGTGCCAGCAGCTTCCGGGTGACTGAAGCTTTCTTT. The complete variable domain, with remaining parts taken from reference TRBV11-1 and TRBJ1-1, reads EAEVAQSPRYKITEKSQAVAFWCDPISGHATLYWYRQILGQGPELLVQFQDESVVDDSQLPKDRFSAERLKGVDSTLKIQPAELGDSAMYLCASSFRVTEAFFGQGTRLTVV.

The gene calls are TRBV28 and TRBJ1-6, with TRBD1 matching 11 bases. V lost 4 bases to trimming and J lost 6 bases; unmatched junction nucleotides: 5. Germline V gives CDR1 MDHEN, CDR2 SYDVKM. This CDR3 spans 16 amino acids. The CDR3 bases are TGTGCCAGCAGTTGGACAGGGGGCGAAAGTAATTCACCCCTCCACTTT. This sequence encodes CASSWTGGESNSPLHF.